This passage covers 12 T cell receptor beta chains from one sample sequenced in a study of CD8+CD57+ T cells in acquired aplastic anemia. CDR3 and TCR beta VDJ profiling relied on genomic DNA as the template. One entry per CDR3 protein results from TCRdb running MiXCR on the reads. In the table there are about 220,000 distinct CDR3 sequences, around half of which are singletons. Sequenced patients had shown CD8+CD57+ cell expansion by flow cytometry. Material: sorted CD4+, CD8+, or CD8+CD57+ T cells (not recorded which) from PBMCs. These receptors were taken from a human donor with aplastic anemia.

This clonotype was recorded many times. CDR3 residues: CASSQADYTDTQYF. The CDR3 bases are TGTGCCAGCAGCCAAGCGGACTACACAGATACGCAGTATTTT. This chain connects TRBV3-1 to TRBJ2-3, with D perhaps TRBD2 (6 bases). This CDR3 contains 14 residues. Germline CDR1 LGHDT, CDR2 YNNKEL (reference sequence). Deletions cut 1 base from V and 2 bases from J, with 7 bases between.

CDR3 sequence (DNA): TGTGCCAGCAGCTGGGCGGCGGGGGGGACTGAAGCTTTCTTT. Translated, it gives CASSWAAGGTEAFF. The rearrangement uses TRBV7-2 and TRBJ1-1; D is perhaps TRBD1 (5 bases). The V and J ends lost 4 bases and 5 bases respectively, with 14 bases between them. The germline gives CDR1 SGHTA, CDR2 FQGNSA. This CDR3 is 14 amino acids long.

V is TRBV7-9 and J is TRBJ1-4; 12 bases are a match to TRBD1. This CDR3 contains 17 residues. V was clipped by 4 bases and J by 4 bases; unmatched bases: 7. Looked up from germline, CDR1 is SEHNR and CDR2 is FQNEAQ (reference sequence). The chain's CDR3 is CASSSWDRGPLNEKLFF. In nucleotides, the CDR3 is TGTGCCAGCAGCTCCTGGGACAGGGGGCCCCTTAATGAAAAACTGTTTTTT.

This clonotype was seen a handful of times. The chain couples TRBV20-1 to TRBJ2-7; D call uncertain. Germline V lookup: CDR1 DFQATT, CDR2 SNEGSKA (reference sequence). Trimming took 1 base from V and 7 from J, leaving 8 bases between them. The CDR3 consists of 11 residues. The chain's CDR3 is CSARVVGEQYF. The CDR3 DNA reads as TGCAGTGCTAGAGTGGTAGGGGAGCAGTACTTC.

Worth noting for this clonotype: Its ends do not fully match the called genes, so a read error is possible. This chain joins TRBV10-3 and TRBJ2-2; 7 positions agree with TRBD1. The CDR3 sequence is 17 residues long. Germline CDR1 is ENHRY and CDR2 is SYGVKD. Here the CDR3 DNA reads TGTGCCATCAGCCTTCAATGGACAGGCCCGAACACCGGGGAGCTGTCTTGG. Its translation is CAISLQWTGPNTGELSW.

The J gene is TRBJ1-2, the V gene TRBV7-2, with D unresolved. CDR3 length: 10 amino acids. Germline CDR1 reads SGHTA; CDR2 reads FQGNSA. Trimming stripped 9 bases from V and 4 bases from J, with 6 bases between. CDR3 loop: CASSSYGYTF. The CDR3 DNA reads as TGTGCCAGTAGTAGCTATGGCTACACCTTC. Using reference TRBV7-2 and TRBJ1-2 for the parts outside the CDR3, the full variable domain is GAGVSQSPSNKVTEKGKDVELRCDPISGHTALYWYRQSLGQGLEFLIYFQGNSAPDKSGLPSDRFSAERTGGSVSTLTIQRTQQEDSAVYLCASSSYGYTFGSGTRLTVV.

V usage is TRBV5-4 and J usage is TRBJ2-7; TRBD2 aligns across 8 bases. Trimming removed 3 bases from V and 0 bases from J; junction bases left unmatched: 5. The CDR3 consists of 15 residues. Germline V CDR1 and CDR2: SGHNT, YYREEE (reference sequence). The DNA for the CDR3 is TGTGCCAGCAGCTCGAATAGCGGGAACTCCTACGAGCAGTACTTC. The encoded protein is CASSSNSGNSYEQYF.

This chain links TRBV7-9 with TRBJ2-3; tentatively, D is TRBD2 (5 bases). Between the trimmed V and J ends, which lost 5 bases and 2 bases, there was a span of 8 bases. This CDR3 contains 13 residues. CDR1 and CDR2 (germline): SEHNR, FQNEAQ (reference sequence). The CDR3 DNA is TGTGCCAGCAGCCCTAGCTACACAGATACGCAGTATTTT. It encodes CASSPSYTDTQYF.

The CDR3 DNA follows: TGTGCCAGCAGTGTCGCGGGACCCCAAGAGACCCAGTACTTC. It translates to CASSVAGPQETQYF. The rearrangement links TRBV2 to TRBJ2-5; tentatively, D is TRBD2 (6 bases). Germline V gene sequence: CDR1 SNHLY, CDR2 FYNNEI. Trimming cost V 4 bases and J 1 base, with 10 bases left between them. The CDR3 has 14 amino acids.

In this sample, this clonotype turned up many times. The CDR3 DNA follows: TGTGCCAGCGGACCGCAGCGGGGGCCTTCCTACGAGCAGTACTTC. Its protein is CASGPQRGPSYEQYF. The J gene is TRBJ2-7, the V gene TRBV13; TRBD2 matches at 8 bases. Germline loops: CDR1 PRHDT, CDR2 FYEKMQ (reference sequence). Trimming at V came to 8 bases and at J to 1 base, leaving 10 bases not matched to a gene. The CDR3 is 15 amino acids.

CDR3 residues: CSAKGLAGEQETQYF. The CDR3 nucleotides are TGCAGTGCTAAGGGACTAGCGGGAGAACAAGAGACCCAGTACTTC. The V gene is TRBV20-1, the J gene TRBJ2-5; 14 bases match TRBD2. The CDR3 contains 15 residues. V was clipped by 4 bases and J by 2 bases; unmatched bases: 3. Germline lookup yields CDR1 DFQATT and CDR2 SNEGSKA (reference sequence).

This clonotype was seen a handful of times. J is TRBJ2-3 and V is TRBV28; D is possibly TRBD1 (6 bases). Germline CDR1 reads MDHEN; CDR2 reads SYDVKM. The CDR3 extends over 15 amino acids. The V gene lost 1 base and the J gene lost 2 bases, with 10 bases spanning the gap. The CDR3 nucleotides read TGTGCCAGCAGTTTATTCGACAGGAACACAGATACGCAGTATTTT. It encodes CASSLFDRNTDTQYF.